What follows is one T cell receptor beta chain and its context. Its antigen is unidentified. V was clipped by 7 bases and J by 1 base, with 10 bases between them. CDR3 length: 13 residues. Germline values: CDR1 SGHNT, CDR2 YYREEE (reference sequence). Constant-region reverse primers amplified full-length variable regions, followed by semi-nested Nested Universal Primer A PCR. TCRdb passed the 5' RACE reads through MiXCR, listing each CDR3 protein once. Among approximately 50,000 distinct CDR3 sequences listed, 26% were seen once. Treg sorting used a CD4+CD25+CD127-/low gate. The study, taken as a whole, reports: In terms of TCR gene usage, tumor memory CD4+ T cells clustered together with blood and lymph node memory CD4+ cells, as well as with lymph node naive CD4+ cells. Tumor Tregs overlapped most with tumor, then blood, naive CD4+ cells.

This sequence joins TRBV5-4 and TRBJ2-3, with TRBD2 as a possible D gene (6 bases). What was sequenced was tumor-infiltrating Tregs sorted from the breast tumor. This receptor was obtained from a female donor with breast cancer. CDR3 coding DNA: TGTGCCAGCTTGGACTACGGCACAGATACGCAGTATTTT. This encodes CASLDYGTDTQYF.